The clone carrying this T cell receptor beta chain was counted a few times. Its antigen is as yet unknown. The sample belongs to a study of T cell repertoires in cytomegalovirus infection. Study context: Based on public TCR beta signatures, there were indications of CMV infection and of a matching HLA type.

TCRdb fed the reads into MiXCR, producing one record per CDR3 protein. Among about 230,000 distinct CDR3 sequences listed, 20% to 25% were seen once. The study, taken as a whole, reports: Summed frequency of shared TCR beta families picked out CMV carriers who also had the relevant HLA. Dominant in the ex vivo response were TCR beta clonotypes restricted by HLA-C and specific for CMV.

CDR1 is LNHDA and CDR2 is SQIVND in the germline V gene (reference sequence). The CDR3 runs to 12 residues. V was shortened by 8 bases and J by 8 bases, with 15 bases between the two germline ends. The clonotype comes from a human donor in good health (CMV status not recorded). Some clones in this sample may be carry-over from other donors' samples. The sample consisted of CD8+ T cells from PBMCs. The rearrangement uses TRBV19 and TRBJ1-2, with D possibly TRBD1 on 5 matching bases. CDR3 DNA: TGTGCCAGTCCGGGGCCGGGTAGCGGCTACACCTTC. It translates to CASPGPGSGYTF. The variable domain in full, completed from reference TRBV19 and TRBJ1-2, reads DGGITQSPKYLFRKEGQNVTLSCEQNLNHDAMYWYRQDPGQGLRLIYYSQIVNDFQKGDIAEGYSVSREKKESFPLTVTSAQKNPTAFYLCASPGPGSGYTFGSGTRLTVV.